This T cell receptor beta chain is drawn from a study of T cell responses to AZD1222 COVID-19 vaccine. The CDR3 spans 16 residues. From germline, CDR1 is MGHRA and CDR2 YSYEKL. The V end lost 0 bases, the J end lost 3 bases, and 15 bases lay between the germline ends. The table came from immunoSEQ multiplex PCR; TCRdb's copy has only in-frame clones and leaves some out. Found here are about 94,000 clones, about 90% of them singletons; the top ten hold about 8.4%. Study-wide points: Sampled repertoires all dated from after the peak T cell response. Epitopes outside B.1.351 and B.1.1.7 mutated regions reportedly drew nearly half of spike TCRs. Donor demographics were predominantly white British with a female majority; clonal diversity may be underestimated.

Points on this clone: Its antigen is currently unknown.

This chain uses TRBV4-1 with TRBJ2-7, with D possibly called TRBD1 or TRBD2 (6 bases each). This sample comprised peripheral blood, obtained on day 0 of AZD1222 vaccination. The source is an adult in good health. In DNA, the CDR3 is TGCGCCAGCAGCCAAGAAGGGGGGTCCTCCCGCTACGAGCAGTACTTC. Protein sequence: CASSQEGGSSRYEQYF.